This T cell receptor (beta chain) was observed in a study of T-cell reconstitution after alpha-beta-depleted transplantation in children. Library preparation (for TCRbeta) was performed with unique molecular identifiers. Via MiXCR, TCRdb re-called the PCR reads, giving one row per CDR3 protein. The sample consists of around 700,000 distinct CDR3 sequences, around 13% of them appearing once. The length of the CDR3 is 14 residues. Looked up from germline, CDR1 is SGHVS and CDR2 is FNYEAQ. Germline trimming cut 5 bases from V and 5 bases from J; bases unmatched to any gene: 7. The sequence derives from a girl under 10 years old with congenital amegakaryocytic thrombocytopenia, due to receive a stem cell transplant. Sequencing was performed on PBMCs, taken before TCRalphabeta/CD19-depleted stem cell transplant. The V call is TRBV7-6, the J call TRBJ2-5; TRBD1 matches at 8 bases. The CDR3, as DNA: TGTGCCAGCAGCGCCCAGGCAGGGGGCGAGACCCAGTACTTC. Translation gives CASSAQAGGETQYF. The full variable domain, completed using reference TRBV7-6 and TRBJ2-5, is GAGVSQSPRYKVTKRGQDVALRCDPISGHVSLYWYRQALGQGPEFLTYFNYEAQQDKSGLPNDRFSAERPEGSISTLTIQRTEQRDSAMYRCASSAQAGGETQYFGPGTRLLVL.